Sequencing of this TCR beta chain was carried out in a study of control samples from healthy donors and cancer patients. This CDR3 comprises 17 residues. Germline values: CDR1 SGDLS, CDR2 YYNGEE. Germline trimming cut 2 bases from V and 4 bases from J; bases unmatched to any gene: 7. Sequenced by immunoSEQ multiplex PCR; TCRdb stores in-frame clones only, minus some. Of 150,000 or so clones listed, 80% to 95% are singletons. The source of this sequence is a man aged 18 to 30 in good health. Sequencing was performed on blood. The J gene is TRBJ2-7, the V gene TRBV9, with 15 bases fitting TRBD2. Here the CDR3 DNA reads TGTGCCAGCAGCGTGGGGACTAGCGGGAGGTTATCGTACGAGCAGTACTTC. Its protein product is CASSVGTSGRLSYEQYF.